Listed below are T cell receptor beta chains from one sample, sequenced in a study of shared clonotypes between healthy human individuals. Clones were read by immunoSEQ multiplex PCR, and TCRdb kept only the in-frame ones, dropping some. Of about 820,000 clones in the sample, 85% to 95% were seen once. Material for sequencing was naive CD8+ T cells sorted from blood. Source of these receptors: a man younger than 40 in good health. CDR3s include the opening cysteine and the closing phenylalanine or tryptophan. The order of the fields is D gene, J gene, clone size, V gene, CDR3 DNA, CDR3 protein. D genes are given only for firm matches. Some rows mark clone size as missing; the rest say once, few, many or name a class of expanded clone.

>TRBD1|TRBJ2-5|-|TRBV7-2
TGTGCCAGCAGCTTAAACAGGGGAGAGGAGACCCAGTACTTC
CASSLNRGEETQYF
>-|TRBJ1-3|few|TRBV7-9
TGTGCCAGCAGTCCTAAGGTGTCCGGCTTTGACATATATTTT
CASSPKVSGFDIYF
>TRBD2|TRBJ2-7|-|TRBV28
TGTGCCAGCAGTTTAGACCTTTCGACTAGCGGGTCCTACGAGCAGTACTTC
CASSLDLSTSGSYEQYF
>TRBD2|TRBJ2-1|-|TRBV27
TGTGCCAGCAGTTTCAGCGGGAGGGTTTACAATGAGCAGTTCTTC
CASSFSGRVYNEQFF
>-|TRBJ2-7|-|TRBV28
TGTGCCAGCAGTTTTATTTCTGTCCCAGCCCAGGGAGAGGAGCAGTACTTC
CASSFISVPAQGEEQYF
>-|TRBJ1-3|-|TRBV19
TGTGCCGCCCGAACAGTCTCTGGAAACACCATATATTTT
CAARTVSGNTIYF
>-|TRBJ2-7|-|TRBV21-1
TGTGCCAGCAGCACCCGCCAAGGGGGCAGGTACGAGCAGTACTTC
CASSTRQGGRYEQYF
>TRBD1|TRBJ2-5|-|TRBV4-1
TGCGCCAGCAGCCATCTCGACCGGGACAGGGTGAGGGCCCAGTACTTC
CASSHLDRDRVRAQYF
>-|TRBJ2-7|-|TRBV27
TGTGCCAGCAGTTTTATGGGGGCGCTAGCCACCTACGAGCAGTACTTC
CASSFMGALATYEQYF
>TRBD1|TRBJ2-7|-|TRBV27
TGTGCCAGCAGTTTGACAGGGGGATCCTACGAGCAGTACTTC
CASSLTGGSYEQYF
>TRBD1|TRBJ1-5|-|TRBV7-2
TGTGCCAGCAGCTTATTTGCCGGGACAGGGGCAAATCAGCCCCAGCATTTT
CASSLFAGTGANQPQHF
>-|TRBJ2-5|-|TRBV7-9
TGTGCCAGCCGTAGGGTAGGAGAGACCCAGTACTTC
CASRRVGETQYF
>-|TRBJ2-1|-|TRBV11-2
TGTGCCAGCAGGGAGGGGAGGACGGGTCTGGGGAATGAGCAGTTCTTC
CASREGRTGLGNEQFF
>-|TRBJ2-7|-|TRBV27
TGTGCCAGCAGTTTCCGAGCGGGTTACGAGCAGTACTTC
CASSFRAGYEQYF
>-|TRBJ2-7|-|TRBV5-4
TGTGCCAGCAGCTTTGCGGGCTCCTCCTACGAGCAGTACTTC
CASSFAGSSYEQYF
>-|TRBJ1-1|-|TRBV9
TGTGCCAGCTCAAATGCCCTCTACACTGAAGCTTTCTTT
CASSNALYTEAFF
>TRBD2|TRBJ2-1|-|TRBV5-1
TGCGCCAGCAGCTTGGCCGAGACTAGCGGAAATGAGCAGTTCTTC
CASSLAETSGNEQFF
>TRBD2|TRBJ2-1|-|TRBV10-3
TGTGCCATCTCACTAGCGGGAAATGAGCAGTTCTTC
CAISLAGNEQFF
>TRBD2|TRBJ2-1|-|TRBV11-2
TGTGCCAGCAGCTTAGGGGAGGGACTGTTCAATGAGCAGTTCTTC
CASSLGEGLFNEQFF
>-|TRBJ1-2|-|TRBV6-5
TGTGCCAGCAGTTACTCAGCGTCAGGGGGCTACACCTTC
CASSYSASGGYTF
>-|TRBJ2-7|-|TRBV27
TGTGCCAGCAGACTACTGGGGGGCAGGTCCTACGAGCAGTACTTC
CASRLLGGRSYEQYF
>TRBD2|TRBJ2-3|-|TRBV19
TGTGCCAGTAGTACTAGCGGGAGGGGCACAGATACGCAGTATTTT
CASSTSGRGTDTQYF
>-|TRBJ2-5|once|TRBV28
-
CASSFATGASIYF
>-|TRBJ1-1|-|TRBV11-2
TGTGCCAGCAGCTCTCCTCAGAGGACTGAAGCTTTCTTT
CASSSPQRTEAFF
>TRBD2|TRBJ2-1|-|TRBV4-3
TGCGCCAGCAGCCCTTCTAGCGGGAGTTACAATGAGCAGTTCTTC
CASSPSSGSYNEQFF
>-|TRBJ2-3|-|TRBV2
TGTGCCAGCAGTGGCGACTCCACAGATACGCAGTATTTT
CASSGDSTDTQYF
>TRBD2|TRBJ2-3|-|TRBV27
TGTGCCAGCAGCCTAGCGGTGACTACCACAGATACGCAGTATTTT
CASSLAVTTTDTQYF
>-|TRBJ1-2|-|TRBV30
TGTGCCTGGCGAGGACCAGGGCCTGGCTACACCTTC
CAWRGPGPGYTF
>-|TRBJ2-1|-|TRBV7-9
TGTGCCAGCAGCTCTTCCCTAGACAATGAGCAGTTCTTC
CASSSSLDNEQFF
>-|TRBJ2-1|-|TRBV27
TGTGCCAGCGGAGCGAGCTTTCGGGAGCAGTTCTTC
CASGASFREQFF
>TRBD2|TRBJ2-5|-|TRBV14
TGTGCCAGCTCCCGACTAGCGGGACGGGAGACCCAGTACTTC
CASSRLAGRETQYF
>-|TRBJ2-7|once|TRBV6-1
TGTGCCAGCAGTGAGACGCGGAGGAGCTCCTACGAGCAGTACTTC
CASSETRRSSYEQYF
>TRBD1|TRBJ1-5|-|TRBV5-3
TGTGCCAGAAGCCACCGGGACAGGGTGTATCAGCCCCAGCATTTT
CARSHRDRVYQPQHF
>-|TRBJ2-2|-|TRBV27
TGTGCCAGTTCCGCCGGGGGAGTATGGTCCGGGGAGCTGTTTTTT
CASSAGGVWSGELFF
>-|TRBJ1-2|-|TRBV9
TGTGCCAGCAGCACCCGGGCCTATGGCTACACCTTC
CASSTRAYGYTF
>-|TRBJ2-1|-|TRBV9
TGTGCCAGCAGCGTAGGGAGTTTCAATGAGCAGTTCTTC
CASSVGSFNEQFF
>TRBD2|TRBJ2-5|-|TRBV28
TGTGCCAGCAGTTTTGAGGGGGCTAGCGGGAGGTACGCCGAAGAGACCCAGTACTTC
CASSFEGASGRYAEETQYF
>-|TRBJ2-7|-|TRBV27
TGTGCCAGCAAATTGACCGGGACCCACTACGAGCAGTACTTC
CASKLTGTHYEQYF
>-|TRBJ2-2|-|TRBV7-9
TGTGCCAGCAGCATCACCATAGACGCAGCGAACACCGGGGAGCTGTTTTTT
CASSITIDAANTGELFF
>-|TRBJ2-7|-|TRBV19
TGTGCCAGTAGCCTCCGGGACTTTTCCTACGAGCAGTACTTC
CASSLRDFSYEQYF